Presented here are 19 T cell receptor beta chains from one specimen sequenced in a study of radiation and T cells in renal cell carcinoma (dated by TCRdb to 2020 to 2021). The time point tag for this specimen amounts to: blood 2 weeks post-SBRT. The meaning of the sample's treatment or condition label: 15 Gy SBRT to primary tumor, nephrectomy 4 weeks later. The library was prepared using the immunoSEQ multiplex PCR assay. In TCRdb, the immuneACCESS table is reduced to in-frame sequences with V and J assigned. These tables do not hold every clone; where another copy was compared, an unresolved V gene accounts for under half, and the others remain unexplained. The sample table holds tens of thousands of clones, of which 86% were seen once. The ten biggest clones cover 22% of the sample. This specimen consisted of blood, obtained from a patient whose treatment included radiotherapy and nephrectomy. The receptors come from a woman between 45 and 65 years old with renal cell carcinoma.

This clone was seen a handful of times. In nucleotides, the CDR3 is TGTGCCAGCAGTGAACAGAGCGGAGACACTGAAGCTTTCTTT. Translated, it gives CASSEQSGDTEAFF. The chain has TRBV2 and TRBJ1-1, with D uncertain. CDR1 SNHLY and CDR2 FYNNEI come from the germline V gene. This CDR3 is built from 14 residues. With 2 bases removed from V and 3 bases from J, the gap between germline ends came to 10 bases.

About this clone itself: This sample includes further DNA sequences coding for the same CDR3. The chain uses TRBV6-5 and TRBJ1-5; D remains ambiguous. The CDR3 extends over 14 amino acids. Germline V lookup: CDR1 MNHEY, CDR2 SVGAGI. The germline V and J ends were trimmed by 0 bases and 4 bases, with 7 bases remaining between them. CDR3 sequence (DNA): TGTGCCAGCAGTTACTCGACGGGGAATCAGCCCCAGCATTTT. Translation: CASSYSTGNQPQHF.

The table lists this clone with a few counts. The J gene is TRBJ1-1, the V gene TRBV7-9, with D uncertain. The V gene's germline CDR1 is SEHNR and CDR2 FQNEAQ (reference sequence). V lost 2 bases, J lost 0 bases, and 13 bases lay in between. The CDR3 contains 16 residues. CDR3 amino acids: CASSLPTASMNTEAFF. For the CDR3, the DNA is TGTGCCAGCAGCTTACCGACGGCCAGCATGAACACTGAAGCTTTCTTT.

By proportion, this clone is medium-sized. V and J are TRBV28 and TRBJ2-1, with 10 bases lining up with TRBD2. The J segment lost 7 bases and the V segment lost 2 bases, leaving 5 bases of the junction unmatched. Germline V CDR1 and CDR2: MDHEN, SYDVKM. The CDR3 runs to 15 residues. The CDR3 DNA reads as TGTGCCAGCAGTTTAATAGCGGGGGGCAATAATGAGCAGTTCTTC. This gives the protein CASSLIAGGNNEQFF.

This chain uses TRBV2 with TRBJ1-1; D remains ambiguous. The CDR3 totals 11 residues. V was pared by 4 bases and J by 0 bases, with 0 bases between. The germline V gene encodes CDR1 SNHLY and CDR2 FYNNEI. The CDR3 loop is CASSVNTEAFF. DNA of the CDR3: TGTGCCAGCAGTGTGAACACTGAAGCTTTCTTT.

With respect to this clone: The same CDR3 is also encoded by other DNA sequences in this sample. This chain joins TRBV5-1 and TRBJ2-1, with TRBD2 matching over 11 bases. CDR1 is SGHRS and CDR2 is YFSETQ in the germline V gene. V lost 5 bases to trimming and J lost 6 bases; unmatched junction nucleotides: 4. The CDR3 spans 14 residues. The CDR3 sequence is CASSPGTSGNEQFF. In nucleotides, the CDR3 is TGCGCCAGCAGTCCCGGGACTAGCGGCAATGAGCAGTTCTTC.

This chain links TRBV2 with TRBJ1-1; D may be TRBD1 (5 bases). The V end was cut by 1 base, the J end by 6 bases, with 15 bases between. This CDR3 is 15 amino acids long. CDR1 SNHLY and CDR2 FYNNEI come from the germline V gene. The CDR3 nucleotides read TGTGCCAGCAGTGAAGAAGCGGGGGTTATCGCTGAAGCTTTCTTT. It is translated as CASSEEAGVIAEAFF.

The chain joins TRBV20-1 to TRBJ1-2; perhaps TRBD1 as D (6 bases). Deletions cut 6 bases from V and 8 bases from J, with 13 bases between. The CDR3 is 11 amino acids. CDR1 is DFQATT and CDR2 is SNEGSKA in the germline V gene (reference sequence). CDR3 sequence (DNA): TGCAGTGCCAGATATGGGGGCGGCTACACCTTC. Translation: CSARYGGGYTF.

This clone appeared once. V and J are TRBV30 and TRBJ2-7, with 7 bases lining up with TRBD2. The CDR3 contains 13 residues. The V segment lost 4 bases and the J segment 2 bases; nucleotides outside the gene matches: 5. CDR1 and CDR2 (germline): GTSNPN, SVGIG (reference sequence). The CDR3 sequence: CAWTVAGTYEQYF. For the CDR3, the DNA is TGTGCCTGGACCGTAGCGGGCACCTACGAGCAGTACTTC.

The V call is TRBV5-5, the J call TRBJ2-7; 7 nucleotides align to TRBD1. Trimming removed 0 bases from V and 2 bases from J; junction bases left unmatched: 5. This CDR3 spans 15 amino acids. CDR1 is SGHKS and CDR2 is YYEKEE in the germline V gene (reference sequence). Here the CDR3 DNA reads TGTGCCAGCAGCTTGGCTGGGACAGTGACCTACGAGCAGTACTTC. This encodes CASSLAGTVTYEQYF.

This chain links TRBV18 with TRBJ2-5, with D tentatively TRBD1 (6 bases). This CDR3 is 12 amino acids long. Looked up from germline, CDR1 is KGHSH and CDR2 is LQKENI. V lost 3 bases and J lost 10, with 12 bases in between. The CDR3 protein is CASSPDPGDQYF. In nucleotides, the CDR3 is TGTGCCAGCTCACCGGACCCAGGGGACCAGTACTTC.

The CDR3 sequence is CASTDHQGDGTEAFF. CDR3 nucleotides: TGTGCCAGCACAGACCACCAGGGGGACGGCACTGAAGCTTTCTTT. The V gene is TRBV28, the J gene TRBJ1-1, with TRBD1 matching 7 bases. The CDR3 totals 15 residues. CDR1 and CDR2 (germline): MDHEN, SYDVKM. The J segment lost 4 bases and the V segment lost 7 bases, leaving 12 bases of the junction unmatched.

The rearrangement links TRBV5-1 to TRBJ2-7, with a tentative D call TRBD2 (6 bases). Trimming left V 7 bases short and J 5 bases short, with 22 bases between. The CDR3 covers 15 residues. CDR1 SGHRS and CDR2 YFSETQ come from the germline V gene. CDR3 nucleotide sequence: TGCGCCAGCGGATATCAGGGCGGGGTAGTCAACGAGCAGTACTTC. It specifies CASGYQGGVVNEQYF.

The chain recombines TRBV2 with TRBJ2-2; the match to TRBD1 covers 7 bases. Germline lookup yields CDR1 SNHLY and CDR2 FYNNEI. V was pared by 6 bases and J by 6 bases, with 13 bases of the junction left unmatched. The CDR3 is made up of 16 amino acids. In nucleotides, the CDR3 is TGTGCCAGCAGCTTACAGGGGCCACCCCGCGCCGGGGAGCTGTTTTTT. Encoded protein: CASSLQGPPRAGELFF.

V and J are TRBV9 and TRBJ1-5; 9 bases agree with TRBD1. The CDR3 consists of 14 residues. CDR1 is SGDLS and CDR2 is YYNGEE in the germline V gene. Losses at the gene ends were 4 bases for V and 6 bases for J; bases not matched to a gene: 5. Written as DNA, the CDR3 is TGTGCCAGCAGCTCTGGACAGGGGAGTCAGCCCCAGCATTTT. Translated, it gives CASSSGQGSQPQHF.

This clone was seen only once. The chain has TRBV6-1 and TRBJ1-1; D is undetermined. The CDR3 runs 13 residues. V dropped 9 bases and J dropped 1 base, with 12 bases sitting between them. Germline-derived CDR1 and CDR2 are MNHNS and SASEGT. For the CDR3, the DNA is TGTGCCAGTATGCTACCGACGAACACTGAAGCTTTCTTT. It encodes CASMLPTNTEAFF.

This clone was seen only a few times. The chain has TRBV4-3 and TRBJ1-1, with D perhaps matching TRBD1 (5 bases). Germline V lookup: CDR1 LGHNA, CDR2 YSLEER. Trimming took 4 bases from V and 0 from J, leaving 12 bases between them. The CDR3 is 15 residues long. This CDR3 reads CASSPQQGMNTEAFF. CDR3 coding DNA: TGCGCCAGCAGCCCTCAGCAGGGAATGAACACTGAAGCTTTCTTT.

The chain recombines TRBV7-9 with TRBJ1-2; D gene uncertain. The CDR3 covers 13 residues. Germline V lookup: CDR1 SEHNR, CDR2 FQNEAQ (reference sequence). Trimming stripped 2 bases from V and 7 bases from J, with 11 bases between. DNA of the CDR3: TGTGCCAGCAGCTTAAGGGTAATGGGTGGCTACACCTTC. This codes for CASSLRVMGGYTF.

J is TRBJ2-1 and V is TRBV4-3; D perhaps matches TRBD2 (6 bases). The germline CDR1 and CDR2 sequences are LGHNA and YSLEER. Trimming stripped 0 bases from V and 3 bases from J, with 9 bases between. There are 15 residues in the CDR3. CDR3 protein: CASSQERGGYNEQFF. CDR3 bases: TGCGCCAGCAGCCAAGAGAGGGGAGGCTACAATGAGCAGTTCTTC.